This T cell receptor (beta chain) was captured by sequencing in a study of OX40 agonist ivuxolimab in advanced cancers. Across the study: Three dose-escalation patients had partial responses: one with hepatocellular carcinoma and two with cutaneous melanoma.

The CDR3 loop spans 14 amino acids. Germline assignment: CDR1 SGHVS and CDR2 FQNEAQ. Germline trimming cut 3 bases from V and 5 bases from J; bases unmatched to any gene: 7. Findings of the study overall: The study found that CD8+ T cells averaged more expanded clones than CD4+.

Assay used: immunoSEQ multiplex PCR; TCRdb lists only in-frame clones, some missing. The sample holds about 43,000 clones, around 88% seen once. As concerns this clone: Its matching antigen is unknown.

The chain employs TRBV7-8 and TRBJ2-7, with TRBD2 matching 7 bases. The input for sequencing was CD4+ or CD8+ T cells sorted from blood, taken in a trial of the OX40 agonist ivuxolimab. The sequence derives from an adult with an advanced solid tumor such as melanoma, head and neck, liver or kidney cancer. The CDR3 DNA reads as TGTGCCAGCAGCTTGGGAGGGGTAGTCCACGAGCAGTACTTC. Its protein is CASSLGGVVHEQYF.